This entry describes one TCR beta chain. Seattle's enrolled individuals joined amid active infection and were then monitored longitudinally. Authors' processing steps: Reference gene primers were amplified, and this amplification served to estimate nucleated cell counts. Data came from immunoSEQ multiplex PCR; TCRdb stores just in-frame clones and leaves some out. Clone size and V and J calls were adopted from that table, with D and trimming inferred from the DNA. The repertoire holds over 400,000 clones, with roughly 89% as singletons. The sample originates from a study of blood T cell repertoires in COVID-19. For the study at large: From the United States, Italy and Spain came samples of acute and convalescent COVID-19. Sample material is recorded as cDNA or gDNA derived from T cells, B-cell-depleted T cells, or PBMCs.

The germline V gene encodes CDR1 LNHNV and CDR2 YYDKDF (reference sequence). This CDR3 has 17 amino acids. Trimming cost V 0 bases and J 4 bases; bases outside gene matches: 9. The receptor was isolated from a woman between 50 and 59 years old with COVID-19, enrolled during active disease. Sequenced: peripheral blood. The rearrangement links TRBV15 to TRBJ1-2; 9 nucleotides match TRBD1. The CDR3 nucleotides are TGTGCCACCAGCAGAGATCTGTCGGACAGGGGCTCCTATGGCTACACCTTC. Protein sequence: CATSRDLSDRGSYGYTF.